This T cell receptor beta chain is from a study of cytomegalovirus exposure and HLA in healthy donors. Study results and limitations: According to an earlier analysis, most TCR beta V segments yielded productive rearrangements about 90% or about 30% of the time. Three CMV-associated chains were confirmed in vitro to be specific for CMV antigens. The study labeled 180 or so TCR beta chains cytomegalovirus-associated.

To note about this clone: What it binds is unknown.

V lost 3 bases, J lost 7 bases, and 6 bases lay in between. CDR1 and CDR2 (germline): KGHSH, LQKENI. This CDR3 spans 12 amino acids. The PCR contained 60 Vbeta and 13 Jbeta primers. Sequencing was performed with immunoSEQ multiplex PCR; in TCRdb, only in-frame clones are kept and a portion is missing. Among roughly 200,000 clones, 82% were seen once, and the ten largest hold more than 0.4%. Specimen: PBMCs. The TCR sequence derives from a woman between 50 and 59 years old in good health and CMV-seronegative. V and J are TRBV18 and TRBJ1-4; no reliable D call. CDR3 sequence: CASSPRLEKLFF. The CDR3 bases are TGTGCCAGCTCACCCAGGCTTGAAAAACTGTTTTTT.